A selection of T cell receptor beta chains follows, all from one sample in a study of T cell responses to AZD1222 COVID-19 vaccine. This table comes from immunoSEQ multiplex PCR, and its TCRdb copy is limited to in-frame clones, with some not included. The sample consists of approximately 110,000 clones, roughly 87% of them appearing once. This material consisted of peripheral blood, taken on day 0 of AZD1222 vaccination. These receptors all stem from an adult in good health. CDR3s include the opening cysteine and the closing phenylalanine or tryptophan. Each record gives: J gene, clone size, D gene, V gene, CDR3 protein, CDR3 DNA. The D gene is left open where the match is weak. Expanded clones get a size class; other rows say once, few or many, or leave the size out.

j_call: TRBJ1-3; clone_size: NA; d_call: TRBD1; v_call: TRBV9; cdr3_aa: CASSVEPLDRAYGNTIYF; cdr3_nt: TGTGCCAGCAGCGTAGAACCACTCGACAGGGCGTACGGGAACACCATATATTTT
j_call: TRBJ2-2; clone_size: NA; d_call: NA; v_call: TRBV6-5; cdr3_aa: CASTRRFGELFF; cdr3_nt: TGTGCCAGCACACGGCGGTTCGGGGAGCTGTTTTTT
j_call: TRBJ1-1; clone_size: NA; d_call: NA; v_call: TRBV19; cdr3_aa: CASGRGGSLLNTEAFF; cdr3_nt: TGTGCCAGTGGGCGTGGGGGGTCTCTCTTGAACACTGAAGCTTTCTTT
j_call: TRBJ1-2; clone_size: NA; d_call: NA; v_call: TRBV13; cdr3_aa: CASKVGLLGSYGYTF; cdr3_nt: TGTGCCAGCAAAGTAGGTCTCCTGGGTTCCTATGGCTACACCTTC
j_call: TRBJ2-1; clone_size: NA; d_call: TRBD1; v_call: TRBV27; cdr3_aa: CASSSRGLATNEQFF; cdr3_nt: TGTGCCAGCAGTTCCAGGGGGCTGGCTACCAATGAGCAGTTCTTC
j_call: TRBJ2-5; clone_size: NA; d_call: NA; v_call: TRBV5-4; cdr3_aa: CASSSTTGFQQTQYF; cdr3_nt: TGTGCCAGCAGCTCCACCACCGGGTTCCAGCAGACCCAGTACTTC
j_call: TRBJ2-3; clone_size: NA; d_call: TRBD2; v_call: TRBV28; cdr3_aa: CASSQPGLAGLGDTQYF; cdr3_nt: TGTGCCAGCAGTCAGCCGGGACTAGCGGGATTAGGAGATACGCAGTATTTT
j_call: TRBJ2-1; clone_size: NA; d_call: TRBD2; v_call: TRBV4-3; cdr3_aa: CASSHGLAGSTYNEQFF; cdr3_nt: TGCGCCAGCAGCCATGGACTAGCGGGGTCCACCTACAATGAGCAGTTCTTC
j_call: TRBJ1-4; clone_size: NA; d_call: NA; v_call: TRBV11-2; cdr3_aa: CASSFDPGTDEKLFF; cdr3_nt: TGTGCCAGCAGCTTTGATCCCGGGACGGATGAAAAACTGTTTTTT
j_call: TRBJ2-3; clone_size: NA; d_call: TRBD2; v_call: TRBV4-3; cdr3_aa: CASSQDRTTGGTQYF; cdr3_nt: TGCGCCAGCAGCCAAGATAGGACCACCGGGGGGACGCAGTATTTT
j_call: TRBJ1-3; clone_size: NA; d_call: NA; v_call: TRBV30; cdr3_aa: CAWSASGVLAGNTIYF; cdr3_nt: TGTGCCTGGAGCGCCTCTGGGGTATTGGCTGGAAACACCATATATTTT
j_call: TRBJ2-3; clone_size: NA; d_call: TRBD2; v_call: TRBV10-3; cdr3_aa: CAISETELAGAVDTQYF; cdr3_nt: TGTGCCATCAGTGAGACTGAACTAGCGGGGGCGGTAGATACGCAGTATTTT
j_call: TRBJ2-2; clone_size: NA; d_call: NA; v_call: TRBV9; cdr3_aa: CASSPGHNTGELFF; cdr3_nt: TGTGCCAGCAGCCCGGGACACAACACCGGGGAGCTGTTTTTT
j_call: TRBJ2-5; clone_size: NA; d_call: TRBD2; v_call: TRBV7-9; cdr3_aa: CASSPIAGGPVQYF; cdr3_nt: TGTGCCAGCAGCCCTATAGCGGGGGGGCCAGTCCAGTACTTC
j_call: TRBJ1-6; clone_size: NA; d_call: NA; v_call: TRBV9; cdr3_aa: CASSVGSGSPLHF; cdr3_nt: TGTGCCAGCAGCGTAGGGTCGGGTTCACCCCTCCACTTT
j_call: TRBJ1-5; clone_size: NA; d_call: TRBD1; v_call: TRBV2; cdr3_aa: CASRGRWGQGNQPQHF; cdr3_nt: TGTGCCAGCAGAGGGAGATGGGGACAGGGGAACCAGCCCCAGCATTTT
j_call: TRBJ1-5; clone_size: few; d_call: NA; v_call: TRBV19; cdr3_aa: CASSIDSNSNQPQHF; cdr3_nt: TGTGCCAGTAGTATCGACAGTAATAGCAATCAGCCCCAGCATTTT
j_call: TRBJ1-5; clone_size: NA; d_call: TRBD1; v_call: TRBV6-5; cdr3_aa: CASKGGAGNQPQHF; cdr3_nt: TGTGCCAGTAAAGGGGGCGCGGGCAATCAGCCCCAGCATTTT
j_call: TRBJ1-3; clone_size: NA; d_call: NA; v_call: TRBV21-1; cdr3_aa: CASSKVDRVTGNTIYF; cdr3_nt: TGTGCCAGCAGCAAAGTGGACAGAGTAACTGGAAACACCATATATTTT
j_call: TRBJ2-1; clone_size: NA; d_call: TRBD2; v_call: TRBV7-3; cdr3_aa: CASGMGLGYNEQFF; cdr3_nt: TGTGCCTCCGGTATGGGACTAGGCTACAATGAGCAGTTCTTC
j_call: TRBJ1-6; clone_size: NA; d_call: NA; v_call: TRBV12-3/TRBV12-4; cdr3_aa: CASSFGGITLHF; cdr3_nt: TGTGCCAGCAGTTTTGGGGGAATCACCCTCCACTTT
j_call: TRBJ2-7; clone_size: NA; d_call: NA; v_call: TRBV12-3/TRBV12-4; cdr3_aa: CASSTGTFYEQYF; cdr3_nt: TGTGCCAGCAGCACCGGGACATTCTACGAGCAGTACTTC
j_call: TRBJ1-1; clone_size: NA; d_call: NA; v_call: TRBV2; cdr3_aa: CASSRRLDNTEAFF; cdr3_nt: TGTGCCAGTAGCCGACGGCTAGATAACACTGAAGCTTTCTTT
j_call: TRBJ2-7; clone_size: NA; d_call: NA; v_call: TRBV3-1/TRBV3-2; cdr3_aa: CASSQASGEQYF; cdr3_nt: TGTGCCAGCAGCCAAGCTTCAGGGGAGCAGTACTTC
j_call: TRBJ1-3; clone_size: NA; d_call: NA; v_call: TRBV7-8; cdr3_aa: CASSLGTSSGNTIYF; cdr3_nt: TGTGCCAGCAGCTTAGGAACCAGCTCTGGAAACACCATATATTTT
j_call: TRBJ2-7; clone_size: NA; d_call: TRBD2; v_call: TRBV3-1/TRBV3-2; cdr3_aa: CASSKRGDPLHEQYF; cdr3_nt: TGTGCCAGCAGCAAGCGGGGGGACCCTCTCCACGAGCAGTACTTC
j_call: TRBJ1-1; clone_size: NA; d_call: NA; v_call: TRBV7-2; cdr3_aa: CASSLQGLNTEAFF; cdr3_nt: TGTGCCAGCAGCTTACAGGGTTTGAACACTGAAGCTTTCTTT
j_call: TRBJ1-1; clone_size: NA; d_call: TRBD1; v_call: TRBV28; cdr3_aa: CASSYSVTGGSTEAFF; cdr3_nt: TGTGCCAGCAGTTACTCCGTCACAGGGGGCAGCACTGAAGCTTTCTTT
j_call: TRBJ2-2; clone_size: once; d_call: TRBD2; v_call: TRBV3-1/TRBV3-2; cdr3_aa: CASSQERRGAAGANTGELFF; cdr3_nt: TGTGCCAGCAGCCAAGAGCGAAGGGGCGCAGCGGGAGCGAACACCGGGGAGCTGTTTTTT
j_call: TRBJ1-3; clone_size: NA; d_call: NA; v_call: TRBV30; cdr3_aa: CATTSRDRGSGNTIYF; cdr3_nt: TGTGCCACGACCTCCCGGGACCGTGGCTCTGGAAACACCATATATTTT
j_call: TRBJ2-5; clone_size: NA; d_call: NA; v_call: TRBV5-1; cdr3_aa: CASSFPASRERETQYF; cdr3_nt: TGCGCCAGCAGCTTCCCCGCAAGTCGAGAGAGGGAGACCCAGTACTTC
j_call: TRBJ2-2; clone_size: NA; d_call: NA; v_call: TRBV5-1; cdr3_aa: CASSLSRDSGELFF; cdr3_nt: TGCGCCAGCAGCTTATCCCGGGACTCGGGGGAGCTGTTTTTT
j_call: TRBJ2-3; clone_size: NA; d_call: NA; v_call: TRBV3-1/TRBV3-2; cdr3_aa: CASSQGADTQYF; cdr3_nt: TGTGCCAGCAGCCAAGGAGCAGATACGCAGTATTTT
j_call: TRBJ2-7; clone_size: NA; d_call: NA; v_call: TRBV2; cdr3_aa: CASGDTGAYEQYF; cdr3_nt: TGTGCCAGCGGCGACACCGGGGCCTACGAGCAGTACTTC
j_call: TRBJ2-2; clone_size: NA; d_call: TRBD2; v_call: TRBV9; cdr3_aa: CASSVGGSGGPTGELFF; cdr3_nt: TGTGCCAGCAGCGTAGGGGGTAGCGGGGGTCCCACCGGGGAGCTGTTTTTT
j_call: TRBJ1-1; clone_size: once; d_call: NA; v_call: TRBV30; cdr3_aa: CAWSVLRIIGTFNTEAFF; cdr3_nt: TGTGCCTGGAGTGTATTGCGGATTATCGGGACCTTCAACACTGAAGCTTTCTTT
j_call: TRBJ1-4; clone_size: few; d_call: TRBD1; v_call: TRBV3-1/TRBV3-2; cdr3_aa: CASSQAGRGQELFF; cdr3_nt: TGTGCCAGCAGCCAAGCTGGCAGGGGGCAAGAACTGTTTTTT
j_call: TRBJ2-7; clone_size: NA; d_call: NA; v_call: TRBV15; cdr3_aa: CATSRGQGSYEQYF; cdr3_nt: TGTGCCACCAGCAGAGGGCAGGGGTCCTACGAGCAGTACTTC
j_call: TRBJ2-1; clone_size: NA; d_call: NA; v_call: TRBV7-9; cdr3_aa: CASSLARDNEQFF; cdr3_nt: TGTGCCAGCAGCTTAGCGCGAGACAATGAGCAGTTCTTC
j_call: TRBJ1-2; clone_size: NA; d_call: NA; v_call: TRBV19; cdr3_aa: CASSISRQASNYGYTF; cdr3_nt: TGTGCCAGTAGTATCTCTCGACAGGCGTCTAACTATGGCTACACCTTC
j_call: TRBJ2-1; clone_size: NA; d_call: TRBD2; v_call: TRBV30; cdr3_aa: CAWSFGLANEQFF; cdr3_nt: TGTGCCTGGAGTTTTGGACTAGCTAATGAGCAGTTCTTC
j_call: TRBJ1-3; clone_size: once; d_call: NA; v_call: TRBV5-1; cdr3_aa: CASSYVTGSPGNTIYF; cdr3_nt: TGCGCCAGCAGCTATGTTACAGGGAGCCCTGGAAACACCATATATTTT
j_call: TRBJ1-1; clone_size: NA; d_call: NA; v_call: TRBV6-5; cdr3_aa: CASRRTTANTEAFF; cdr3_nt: TGTGCCAGCAGGAGAACTACAGCGAACACTGAAGCTTTCTTT
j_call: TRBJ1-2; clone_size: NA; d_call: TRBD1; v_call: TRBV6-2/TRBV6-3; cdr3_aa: CASSYAGQGNYGYTF; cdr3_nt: TGTGCCAGCAGTTACGCAGGACAGGGGAACTATGGCTACACCTTC
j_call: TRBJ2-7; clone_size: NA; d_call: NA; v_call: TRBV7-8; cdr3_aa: CASSQEYEQYF; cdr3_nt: TGTGCCAGCAGCCAAGAATACGAGCAGTACTTC
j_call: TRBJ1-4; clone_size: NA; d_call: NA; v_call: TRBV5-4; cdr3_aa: CASSLYPREEKLFF; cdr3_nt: TGTGCCAGCAGCTTGTACCCCAGGGAGGAAAAACTGTTTTTT
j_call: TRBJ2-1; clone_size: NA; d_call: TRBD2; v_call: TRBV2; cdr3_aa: CASGRDYNEQFF; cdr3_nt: TGTGCCAGCGGGAGGGATTACAATGAGCAGTTCTTC
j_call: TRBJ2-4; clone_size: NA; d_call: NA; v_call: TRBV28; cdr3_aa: CASTPYGGARNIQYF; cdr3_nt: TGTGCCAGCACCCCTTACGGCGGTGCGAGAAACATTCAGTACTTC
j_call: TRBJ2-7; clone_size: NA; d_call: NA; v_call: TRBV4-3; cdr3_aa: CASSQDFSKGEQYF; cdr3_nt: TGCGCCAGCAGCCAAGATTTCTCCAAGGGCGAGCAGTACTTC
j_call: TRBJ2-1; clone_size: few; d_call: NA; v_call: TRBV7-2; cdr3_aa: CASSLYHNEQFF; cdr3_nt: TGTGCCAGCAGCTTATACCACAATGAGCAGTTCTTC
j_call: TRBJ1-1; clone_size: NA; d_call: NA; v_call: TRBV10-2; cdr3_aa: CASSIPTNTEAFF; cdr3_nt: TGCGCCAGCAGTATACCGACGAACACTGAAGCTTTCTTT
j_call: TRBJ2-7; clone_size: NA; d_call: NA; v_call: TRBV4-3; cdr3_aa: CASSLQVPGTRTPYEQYF; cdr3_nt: TGCGCCAGCAGCCTCCAGGTTCCCGGGACAAGGACACCCTACGAGCAGTACTTC
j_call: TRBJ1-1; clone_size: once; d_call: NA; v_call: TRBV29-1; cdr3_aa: CSVEQFGSYNPEAFF; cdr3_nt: TGCAGCGTTGAACAGTTCGGCAGCTATAATCCAGAAGCTTTCTTT
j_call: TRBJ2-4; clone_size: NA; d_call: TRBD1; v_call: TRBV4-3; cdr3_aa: CASSPTGDAKNIQYF; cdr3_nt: TGCGCCAGCAGCCCCACAGGGGATGCCAAAAACATTCAGTACTTC